This TCR beta chain is from a study of T cell changes during pregnancy in multiple sclerosis. TCRdb keeps only in-frame clones here, not all; method: immunoSEQ multiplex PCR. The sample yields 25,000 to 35,000 clones, around nine tenths seen once. This CDR3 is built from 19 residues. V shed 5 bases and J 5 bases; nucleotides not matched to a gene: 19. Germline assignment: CDR1 SGHDT and CDR2 YYEEEE. The specimen comprised CD4+ T cells from peripheral blood mononuclear cells, sampled in the first trimester of pregnancy. The receptor comes from a female donor in good health, enrolled as a control in a pregnancy study. The chain carries TRBV5-6 and TRBJ2-2; 9 bases line up with TRBD1. As DNA, the CDR3 is TGTGCCAGCAGGAATCGACCCGGGACAGGGTCTAAATTAACCGGGGAGCTGTTTTTT. Its translation: CASRNRPGTGSKLTGELFF.